The 24 T cell receptor beta chains below come from one sample, sequenced in a study of blood T cell repertoires in COVID-19. Sequencing used immunoSEQ multiplex PCR; TCRdb keeps in-frame clones, though not all of them. Counted here are 150,000 to 180,000 clones, 80% to 90% occurring once; the ten biggest clones make up 9.8%. Specimen: peripheral blood. The receptors here all came from a woman between 45 and 60 years old with acute or convalescent COVID-19.

The V call is TRBV28, the J call TRBJ1-3; no clear D. Deletions cut 6 bases from V and 0 bases from J, with 18 bases between. Looked up from germline, CDR1 is MDHEN and CDR2 is SYDVKM. The CDR3 has 17 amino acids. Written as DNA, the CDR3 is TGTGCCAGCAGAAATCGCCCTTATGAGGCCTCTGGAAACACCATATATTTT. As protein: CASRNRPYEASGNTIYF.

Of note for this clone: The junction and the germline gene differ at one end; a read error may be behind it. V usage is TRBV6-5 and J usage is TRBJ2-7, with D possibly TRBD2 on 6 matching bases. Germline V CDR1 and CDR2: MNHEY, SVGAGI. CDR3 length: 12 amino acids. The CDR3 is CASSPGGPATLF. The CDR3 bases are TGTGCCAGCAGTCCCGGAGGGCCAGCCACTCTTTTC.

V gene TRBV29-1 combines with J gene TRBJ2-7; 7 nucleotides line up with TRBD2. CDR3 length: 15 residues. Looked up from germline, CDR1 is SQVTM and CDR2 is ANQGSEA. V lost 0 bases, J lost 4 bases, and 9 bases stayed unmatched. CDR3: CSVEEPTAGSYEQYF. The CDR3 DNA is TGCAGCGTTGAAGAGCCCACAGCGGGGAGTTACGAGCAGTACTTC.

The genes are TRBV7-3 and TRBJ2-7, with 10 positions matching TRBD1. The CDR3 spans 14 residues. Germline values: CDR1 SGHTA, CDR2 FQGTGA. V lost 5 bases, J lost 5 bases, and 6 bases stayed unmatched. The CDR3 sequence: CASSPGTGANEQYF. The CDR3 DNA follows: TGTGCCAGCAGCCCCGGGACAGGGGCCAACGAGCAGTACTTC.

The rearrangement links TRBV28 to TRBJ1-4; weak D call: TRBD1 (5 bases). Trimming cost V 3 bases and J 8 bases, with 7 bases left between them. The CDR3 runs to 12 residues. Per the germline V gene, CDR1 is MDHEN and CDR2 is SYDVKM. The CDR3 here is CASSLAGEKLFF. The CDR3 DNA is TGTGCCAGCAGTTTGGCAGGGGAAAAACTGTTTTTT.

This clone was recorded a few times. CDR3 nucleotides: TGCGCCAGCAGCTTTTCCGACAGGGCGGGGTACGAGCAGTACTTC. It codes for CASSFSDRAGYEQYF. The genes are TRBV5-1 and TRBJ2-7; perhaps TRBD1 as D (7 bases). Trimming took 2 bases from V and 4 from J, leaving 16 bases between them. The CDR3 extends over 15 amino acids. In germline, CDR1 is SGHRS, CDR2 YFSETQ.

CDR3 in DNA: TGCGCCAGCACCCCGGTGGTAGCAGGGGACAATGAGCAGTTCTTC. The encoded protein is CASTPVVAGDNEQFF. This chain links TRBV5-1 with TRBJ2-1; D may be TRBD1 (6 bases). Trimming left V 6 bases short and J 5 bases short, with 18 bases between. Germline CDR1 and CDR2: SGHRS and YFSETQ. The CDR3 totals 15 residues.

In this sample, this clone turned up once. The chain combines TRBV19 with TRBJ2-4; D unresolved. Germline V gene sequence: CDR1 LNHDA, CDR2 SQIVND (reference sequence). This CDR3 is 15 amino acids long. The ends were cut back, 5 bases at V and 1 base at J, with 12 bases in the middle. This CDR3 reads CASSRHLSAKNIQYF. CDR3 in DNA: TGTGCCAGTAGTCGACATCTCTCGGCCAAAAACATTCAGTACTTC.

This clone has a single count. The chain joins TRBV7-2 to TRBJ1-6, with D possibly matching TRBD1 (6 bases). Looked up from germline, CDR1 is SGHTA and CDR2 is FQGNSA. The V end lost 5 bases, the J end lost 10 bases, and 15 bases lay between the germline ends. The CDR3 is 14 residues long. The CDR3, as DNA: TGTGCCAGCAGCCCTGGTATGAGGGGGTCACCCCTCCACTTT. The encoded protein is CASSPGMRGSPLHF.

This clone was seen a handful of times. This chain joins TRBV28 and TRBJ2-2; D is uncertain. Trimming cost V 3 bases and J 1 base, with 3 bases left between them. The CDR3 is 13 residues long. Germline CDR1 MDHEN, CDR2 SYDVKM. The CDR3 here is CASSFGNTGELFF. CDR3 coding DNA: TGTGCCAGCAGTTTCGGGAACACCGGGGAGCTGTTTTTT.

This chain connects TRBV7-6 to TRBJ1-4; TRBD1 aligns across 8 bases. The germline V gene has CDR1 SGHVS and CDR2 FNYEAQ. Losses at the gene ends were 6 bases for V and 6 bases for J; bases not matched to a gene: 12. The CDR3 contains 16 residues. This chain's CDR3 is CASSWHLDRADEKLFF. The CDR3 nucleotides are TGTGCCAGCAGTTGGCACCTGGACAGGGCCGATGAAAAACTGTTTTTT. The full variable domain, in which reference TRBV7-6 and TRBJ1-4 provide the parts outside the CDR3, is GAGVSQSPRYKVTKRGQDVALRCDPISGHVSLYWYRQALGQGPEFLTYFNYEAQQDKSGLPNDRFSAERPEGSISTLTIQRTEQRDSAMYRCASSWHLDRADEKLFFGSGTQLSVL.

The chain couples TRBV5-4 to TRBJ2-1; 7 bases agree with TRBD2. Germline CDR1 reads SGHNT; CDR2 reads YYREEE (reference sequence). Germline trimming cut 4 bases from V and 13 bases from J; bases unmatched to any gene: 5. The CDR3 contains 11 residues. The CDR3 DNA reads TGTGCCAGCAGCACCGGACTAGGCCAGTTCTTC. This codes for CASSTGLGQFF. Based on the CDR3 plus reference TRBV5-4 and TRBJ2-1, the full variable domain is ETGVTQSPTHLIKTRGQQVTLRCSSQSGHNTVSWYQQALGQGPQFIFQYYREEENGRGNFPPRFSGLQFPNYSSELNVNALELDDSALYLCASSTGLGQFFGPGTRLTVL.

This chain uses TRBV6-5 with TRBJ1-6; D perhaps matches TRBD1 (5 bases). Germline V gene lookup returns CDR1 MNHEY and CDR2 SVGAGI. The CDR3 sequence is 15 residues long. V shed 5 bases and J shed 8 bases, with 16 bases lying between them. The CDR3 loop reads CASSSGGRLYSPLHF. CDR3 in DNA: TGTGCCAGCAGTAGCGGGGGACGCCTATATTCACCCCTCCACTTT.

Only a few counts were recorded for this clone. Other DNA sequences of this sample code for an identical CDR3. This chain connects TRBV27 to TRBJ1-5; 7 bases map to TRBD1. The CDR3 is 15 amino acids. CDR1 is MNHEY and CDR2 is SMNVEV in the germline V gene (reference sequence). The junction had 8 bases not matched to a gene; V was cut back by 6 bases and J by 3 bases. The CDR3 here is CASRYGTASNQPQHF. The CDR3 DNA sequence: TGTGCCAGCAGATACGGGACAGCCTCCAATCAGCCCCAGCATTTT.

This chain joins TRBV12-3 or TRBV12-4 and TRBJ1-5; no clear D gene. Trimming shortened V by 8 bases and J by 0 bases, and 5 bases separated the two germline ends. The CDR3 has 12 amino acids. CDR3 loop: CASRGSNQPQHF. The CDR3 DNA sequence: TGTGCCAGCCGGGGTAGCAATCAGCCCCAGCATTTT.

This clone was counted a few times. CDR3 DNA: TGCGCCAGCAGCTTGGGACAGCCCAATTCACCCCTCCACTTT. Protein: CASSLGQPNSPLHF. The V gene is TRBV5-1, the J gene TRBJ1-6, with D possibly TRBD1 on 5 matching bases. V was clipped by 0 bases and J by 7 bases, with 8 bases between them. Germline values: CDR1 SGHRS, CDR2 YFSETQ. The CDR3 totals 14 residues.

This chain's CDR3 is CASSLEGQGANGANVLTF. DNA for the CDR3: TGCGCCAGCAGCTTGGAGGGACAGGGGGCCAATGGGGCCAACGTCCTGACTTTC. The chain is built from TRBV5-1 and TRBJ2-6; 12 bases agree with TRBD1. The CDR3 is made up of 18 amino acids. Trimming removed 0 bases from V and 3 bases from J; junction bases left unmatched: 4. Germline assignment: CDR1 SGHRS and CDR2 YFSETQ.

This chain joins TRBV28 and TRBJ2-7, with D tentatively TRBD1 (5 bases). Trimming took off 2 bases at V and 4 bases at J, with 12 bases between the two ends. Germline values: CDR1 MDHEN, CDR2 SYDVKM. CDR3 length: 14 residues. The CDR3 loop is CASSLRGSLYEQYF. CDR3 bases: TGTGCCAGCAGTTTAAGGGGCAGCCTTTACGAGCAGTACTTC.

The CDR3 protein is CASRSRVGGSNGNEQFF. In nucleotides, the CDR3 is TGCGCCAGCAGATCCAGGGTAGGCGGGAGCAACGGGAATGAGCAGTTCTTC. The V and J genes are TRBV4-3 and TRBJ2-1, with TRBD2 matching 7 bases. With 6 bases clipped from V and 7 bases from J, the junction kept 18 bases outside the gene matches. The CDR3 runs 17 residues. Germline CDR1 reads LGHNA; CDR2 reads YSLEER.

J is TRBJ1-5 and V is TRBV4-3; no definite D call. CDR1 is LGHNA and CDR2 is YSLEER in the germline V gene. The V gene lost 0 bases and the J gene lost 7 bases, with 13 bases spanning the gap. The CDR3 covers 15 residues. The CDR3 region is CASSQDWAGRQPQHF. CDR3 sequence (DNA): TGCGCCAGCAGCCAAGATTGGGCGGGGAGGCAGCCCCAGCATTTT.

This sequence joins TRBV18 and TRBJ2-7, with unresolved D. This CDR3 has 14 residues. From germline, CDR1 is KGHSH and CDR2 LQKENI. V was clipped by 3 bases and J by 3 bases, with 12 bases between them. The CDR3 protein is CASSPVQMDYEQYF. The CDR3 DNA follows: TGTGCCAGCTCACCTGTACAGATGGACTACGAGCAGTACTTC.

This rearrangement joins TRBV5-1 to TRBJ2-5, with 10 bases aligning to TRBD2. This CDR3 is 17 amino acids long. The germline V gene encodes CDR1 SGHRS and CDR2 YFSETQ. V lost 0 bases, J lost 5 bases, and 10 bases stayed unmatched. CDR3 sequence reads: CASSLASSGGAWETQYF. CDR3 sequence (DNA): TGCGCCAGCAGCTTGGCCTCAAGCGGGGGGGCCTGGGAGACCCAGTACTTC.

The chain combines TRBV28 with TRBJ2-3; TRBD2 aligns across 7 bases. The CDR3 totals 15 residues. Germline V gene lookup returns CDR1 MDHEN and CDR2 SYDVKM. V gave up 6 bases and J gave up 2 bases; unmatched junction bases: 8. Here the CDR3 reads CASSPLGGYTDTQYF. For the CDR3, the DNA is TGTGCCAGCAGCCCTCTGGGGGGGTACACAGATACGCAGTATTTT.

The V gene is TRBV7-9, the J gene TRBJ1-1; 9 bases line up with TRBD1. Germline CDR1 is SEHNR and CDR2 is FQNEAQ (reference sequence). This CDR3 is built from 15 residues. The V segment lost 2 bases and the J segment 1 base; nucleotides outside the gene matches: 2. The CDR3 loop reads CASSLRQGGNTEAFF. The DNA of the CDR3 is TGTGCCAGCAGCTTACGACAGGGGGGGAACACTGAAGCTTTCTTT.